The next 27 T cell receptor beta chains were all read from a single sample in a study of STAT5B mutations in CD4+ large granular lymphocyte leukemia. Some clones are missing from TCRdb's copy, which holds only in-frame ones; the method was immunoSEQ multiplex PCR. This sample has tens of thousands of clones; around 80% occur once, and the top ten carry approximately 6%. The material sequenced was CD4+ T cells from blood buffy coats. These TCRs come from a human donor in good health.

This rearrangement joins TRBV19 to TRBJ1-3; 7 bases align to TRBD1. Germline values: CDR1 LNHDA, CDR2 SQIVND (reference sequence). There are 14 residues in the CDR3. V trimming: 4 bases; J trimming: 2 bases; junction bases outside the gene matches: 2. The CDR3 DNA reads TGTGCCAGTAGTACACAGGGGACTGGAAACACCATATATTTT. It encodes CASSTQGTGNTIYF.

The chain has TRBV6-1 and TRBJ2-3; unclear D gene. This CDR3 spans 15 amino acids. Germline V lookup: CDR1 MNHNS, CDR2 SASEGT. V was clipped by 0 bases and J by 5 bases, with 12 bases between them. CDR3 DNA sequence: TGTGCCAGCAGTGAAGCACGGGCAAGCGTAGATACGCAGTATTTT. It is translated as CASSEARASVDTQYF.

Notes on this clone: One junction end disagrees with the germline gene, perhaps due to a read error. The CDR3: CASSSGLVTTDTQYF. The CDR3 DNA sequence: TGTGCTAGCAGCTCGGGACTAGTTACCACAGATACGCAGTATTTT. The chain carries TRBV7-7 and TRBJ2-3; TRBD2 agrees at 8 bases. Germline V CDR1 and CDR2: SSHAT, FNYEAQ (reference sequence). The CDR3 sequence is 15 residues long.

Here the CDR3 DNA reads TGTGCCAGCAGCTTGGGACATCCCGAGTTTTATAGCACAGATACGCAGTATTTT. Residues: CASSLGHPEFYSTDTQYF. J is TRBJ2-3 and V is TRBV7-9, with D possibly TRBD1 on 6 matching bases. This CDR3 contains 18 residues. V shed 3 bases and J shed 0 bases, with 19 bases lying between them. Germline lookup yields CDR1 SEHNR and CDR2 FQNEAQ (reference sequence). The full variable domain, its missing parts supplied by reference TRBV7-9 and TRBJ2-3, is DTGVSQNPRHKITKRGQNVTFRCDPISEHNRLYWYRQTLGQGPEFLTYFQNEAQLEKSRLLSDRFSAERPKGSFSTLEIQRTEQGDSAMYLCASSLGHPEFYSTDTQYFGPGTRLTVL.

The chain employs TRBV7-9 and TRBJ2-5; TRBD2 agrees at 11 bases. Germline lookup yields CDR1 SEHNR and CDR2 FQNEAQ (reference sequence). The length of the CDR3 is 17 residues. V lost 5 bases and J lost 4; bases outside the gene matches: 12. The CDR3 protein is CASSPRLAGTMGETQYF. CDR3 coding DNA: TGTGCCAGCAGCCCAAGACTAGCGGGGACTATGGGAGAGACCCAGTACTTC.

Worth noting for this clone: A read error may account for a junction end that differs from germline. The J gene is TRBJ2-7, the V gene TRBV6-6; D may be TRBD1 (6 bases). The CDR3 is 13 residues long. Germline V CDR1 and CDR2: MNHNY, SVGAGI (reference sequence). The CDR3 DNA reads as TGTGCCACTCTCCACAGGGTCTCCCACGAGCAGTACTTC. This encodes CATLHRVSHEQYF.

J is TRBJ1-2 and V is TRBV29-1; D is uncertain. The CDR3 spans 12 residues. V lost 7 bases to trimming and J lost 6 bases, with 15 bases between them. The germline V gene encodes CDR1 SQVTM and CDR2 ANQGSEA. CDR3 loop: CSDRVIGDGYTF. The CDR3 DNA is TGCAGCGATAGGGTTATTGGTGATGGCTACACCTTC.

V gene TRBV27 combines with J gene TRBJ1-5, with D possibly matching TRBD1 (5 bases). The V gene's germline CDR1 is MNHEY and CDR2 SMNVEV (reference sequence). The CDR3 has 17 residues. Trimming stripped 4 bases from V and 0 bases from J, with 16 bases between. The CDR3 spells CASSSDGDQGSNQPQHF. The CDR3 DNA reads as TGTGCCAGCAGTTCCGATGGAGATCAGGGTAGCAATCAGCCCCAGCATTTT.

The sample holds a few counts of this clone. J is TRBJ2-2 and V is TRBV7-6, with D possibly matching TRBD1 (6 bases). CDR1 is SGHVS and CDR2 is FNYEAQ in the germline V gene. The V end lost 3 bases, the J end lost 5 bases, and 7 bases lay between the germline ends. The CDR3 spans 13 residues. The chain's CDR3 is CASSFQGTGELFF. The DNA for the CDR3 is TGTGCCAGCAGCTTTCAGGGGACCGGGGAGCTGTTTTTT. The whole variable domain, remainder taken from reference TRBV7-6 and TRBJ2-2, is GAGVSQSPRYKVTKRGQDVALRCDPISGHVSLYWYRQALGQGPEFLTYFNYEAQQDKSGLPNDRFSAERPEGSISTLTIQRTEQRDSAMYRCASSFQGTGELFFGEGSRLTVL.

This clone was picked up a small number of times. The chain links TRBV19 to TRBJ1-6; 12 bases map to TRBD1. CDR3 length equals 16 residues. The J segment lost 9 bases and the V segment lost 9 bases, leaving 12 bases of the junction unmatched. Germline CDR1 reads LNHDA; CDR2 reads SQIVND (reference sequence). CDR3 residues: CASSGTGGRVGSPLHF. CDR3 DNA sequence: TGTGCCAGCTCCGGGACAGGGGGCCGCGTTGGTTCACCCCTCCACTTT.

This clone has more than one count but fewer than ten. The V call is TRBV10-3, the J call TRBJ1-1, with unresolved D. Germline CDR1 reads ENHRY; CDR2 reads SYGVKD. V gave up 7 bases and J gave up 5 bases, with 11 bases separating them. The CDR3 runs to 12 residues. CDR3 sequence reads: CAITVGGTEAFF. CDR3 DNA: TGTGCCATCACGGTCGGCGGGACTGAAGCTTTCTTT.

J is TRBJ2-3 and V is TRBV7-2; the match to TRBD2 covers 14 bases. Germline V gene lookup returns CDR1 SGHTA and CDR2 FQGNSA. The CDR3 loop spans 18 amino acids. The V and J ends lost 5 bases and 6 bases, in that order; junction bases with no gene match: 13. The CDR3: CASSGHRTSGGYRDTQYF. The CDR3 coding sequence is TGTGCCAGCAGCGGACACCGGACTAGCGGGGGGTACAGGGATACGCAGTATTTT. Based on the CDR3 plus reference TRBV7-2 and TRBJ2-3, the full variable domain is GAGVSQSPSNKVTEKGKDVELRCDPISGHTALYWYRQSLGQGLEFLIYFQGNSAPDKSGLPSDRFSAERTGGSVSTLTIQRTQQEDSAVYLCASSGHRTSGGYRDTQYFGPGTRLTVL.

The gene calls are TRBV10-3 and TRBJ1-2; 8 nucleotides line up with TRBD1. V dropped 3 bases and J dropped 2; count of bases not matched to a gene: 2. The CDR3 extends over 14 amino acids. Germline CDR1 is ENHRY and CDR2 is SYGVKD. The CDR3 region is CAISDQGANYGYTF. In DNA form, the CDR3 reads TGTGCCATCAGTGATCAGGGGGCCAACTATGGCTACACCTTC.

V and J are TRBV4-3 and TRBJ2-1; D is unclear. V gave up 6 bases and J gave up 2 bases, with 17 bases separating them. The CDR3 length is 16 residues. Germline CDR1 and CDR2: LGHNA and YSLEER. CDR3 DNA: TGCGCCAGCAGGTTGGGCATAAGTTCTCCCTACAATGAGCAGTTCTTC. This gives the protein CASRLGISSPYNEQFF.

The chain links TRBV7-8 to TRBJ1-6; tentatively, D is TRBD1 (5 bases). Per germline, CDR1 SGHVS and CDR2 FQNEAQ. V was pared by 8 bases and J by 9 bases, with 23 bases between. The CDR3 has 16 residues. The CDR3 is CASSSPSRGRSSPLHF. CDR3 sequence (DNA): TGTGCCAGCTCGTCTCCATCGAGGGGTCGTAGTTCACCCCTCCACTTT.

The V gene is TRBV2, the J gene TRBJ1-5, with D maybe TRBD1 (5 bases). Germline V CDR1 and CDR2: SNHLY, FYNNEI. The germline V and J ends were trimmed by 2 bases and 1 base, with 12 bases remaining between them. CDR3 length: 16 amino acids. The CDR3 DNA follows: TGTGCCAGCAGTGAATCTGGCAGGGCCAGCAATCAGCCCCAGCATTTT. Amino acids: CASSESGRASNQPQHF.

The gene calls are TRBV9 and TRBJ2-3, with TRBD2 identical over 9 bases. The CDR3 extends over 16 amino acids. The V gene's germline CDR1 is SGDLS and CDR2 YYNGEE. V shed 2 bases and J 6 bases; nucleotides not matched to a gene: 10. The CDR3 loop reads CASSVGLGGGVDTQYF. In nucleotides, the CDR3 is TGTGCCAGCAGCGTCGGGTTGGGCGGGGGGGTGGATACGCAGTATTTT. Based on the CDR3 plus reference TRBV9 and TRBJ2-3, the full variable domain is DSGVTQTPKHLITATGQRVTLRCSPRSGDLSVYWYQQSLDQGLQFLIQYYNGEERAKGNILERFSAQQFPDLHSELNLSSLELGDSALYFCASSVGLGGGVDTQYFGPGTRLTVL.

Here the CDR3 reads CASSYSYRVTEAFF. As DNA, the CDR3 is TGTGCCAGCAGTTACTCTTACAGGGTCACTGAAGCTTTCTTT. The V call is TRBV6-5, the J call TRBJ1-1, with D possibly TRBD1 on 6 matching bases. CDR3 length: 14 amino acids. Trimming pared 0 bases from V and 4 bases from J, leaving 9 bases between. The germline V gene has CDR1 MNHEY and CDR2 SVGAGI.

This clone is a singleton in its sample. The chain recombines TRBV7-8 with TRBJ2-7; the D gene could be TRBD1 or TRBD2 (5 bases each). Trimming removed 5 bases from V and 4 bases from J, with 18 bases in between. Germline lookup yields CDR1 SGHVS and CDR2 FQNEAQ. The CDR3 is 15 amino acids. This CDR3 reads CASSAAGTRQYEQYV. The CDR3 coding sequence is TGTGCCAGCAGCGCCGCAGGGACGCGGCAATACGAGCAGTACGTC.

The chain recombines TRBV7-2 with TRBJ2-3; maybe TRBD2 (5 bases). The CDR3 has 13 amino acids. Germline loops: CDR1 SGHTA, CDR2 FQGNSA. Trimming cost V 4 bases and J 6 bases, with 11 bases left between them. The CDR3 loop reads CASSSQSGDTQYF. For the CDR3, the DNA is TGTGCCAGCAGCTCCCAGAGCGGTGATACGCAGTATTTT.

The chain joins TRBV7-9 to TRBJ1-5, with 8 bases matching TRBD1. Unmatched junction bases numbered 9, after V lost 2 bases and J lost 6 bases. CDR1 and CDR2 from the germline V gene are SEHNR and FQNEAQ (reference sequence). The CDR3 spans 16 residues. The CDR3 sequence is CASSLSRTGRAQPQHF. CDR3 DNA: TGTGCCAGCAGCTTATCTAGGACAGGGCGGGCTCAGCCCCAGCATTTT. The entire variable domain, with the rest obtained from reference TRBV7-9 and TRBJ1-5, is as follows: DTGVSQNPRHKITKRGQNVTFRCDPISEHNRLYWYRQTLGQGPEFLTYFQNEAQLEKSRLLSDRFSAERPKGSFSTLEIQRTEQGDSAMYLCASSLSRTGRAQPQHFGDGTRLSIL.

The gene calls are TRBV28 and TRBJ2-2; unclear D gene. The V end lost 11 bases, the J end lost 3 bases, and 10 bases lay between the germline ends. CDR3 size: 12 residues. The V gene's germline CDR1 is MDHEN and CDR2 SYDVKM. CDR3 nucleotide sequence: TGTGCCGCCGGTCGGTACACCGGGGAGCTGTTTTTT. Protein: CAAGRYTGELFF.

The CDR3 nucleotides read TGTGCCAGCAGCCCCGATCCGGATAGCAATCAGCCCCAGCATTTT. Protein product: CASSPDPDSNQPQHF. The rearrangement uses TRBV7-2 and TRBJ1-5; D gene ambiguous. This CDR3 is built from 15 residues. Germline values: CDR1 SGHTA, CDR2 FQGNSA. The V and J ends lost 5 bases and 0 bases respectively, with 11 bases between them.

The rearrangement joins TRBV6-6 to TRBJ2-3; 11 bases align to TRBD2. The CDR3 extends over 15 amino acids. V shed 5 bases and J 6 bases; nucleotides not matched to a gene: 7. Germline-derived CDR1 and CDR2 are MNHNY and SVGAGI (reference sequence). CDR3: CASSIAGGRRDTQYF. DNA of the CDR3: TGTGCCAGCAGTATAGCGGGGGGGCGCCGGGATACGCAGTATTTT.

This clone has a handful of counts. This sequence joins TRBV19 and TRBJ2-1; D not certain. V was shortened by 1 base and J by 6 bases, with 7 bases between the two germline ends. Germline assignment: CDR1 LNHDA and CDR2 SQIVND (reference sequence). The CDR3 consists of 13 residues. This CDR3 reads CASSIGSTNEQFF. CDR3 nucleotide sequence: TGTGCCAGTAGTATAGGCAGCACCAATGAGCAGTTCTTC.

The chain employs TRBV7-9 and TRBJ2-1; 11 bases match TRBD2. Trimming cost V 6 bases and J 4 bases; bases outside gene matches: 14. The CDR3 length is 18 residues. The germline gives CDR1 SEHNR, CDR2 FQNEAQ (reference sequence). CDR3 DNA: TGTGCCAGCAGTTATAGCCGGTATGGGACTAGCGGATACAATGAGCAGTTCTTC. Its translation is CASSYSRYGTSGYNEQFF.

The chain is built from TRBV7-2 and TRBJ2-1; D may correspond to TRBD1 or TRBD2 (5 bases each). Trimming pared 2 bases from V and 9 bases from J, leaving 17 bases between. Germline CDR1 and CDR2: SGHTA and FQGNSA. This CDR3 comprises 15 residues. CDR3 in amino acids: CASSLLEGFLGEQFF. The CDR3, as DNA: TGTGCCAGCAGCTTACTAGAGGGGTTTTTGGGTGAGCAGTTCTTC. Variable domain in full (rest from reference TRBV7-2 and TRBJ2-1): GAGVSQSPSNKVTEKGKDVELRCDPISGHTALYWYRQSLGQGLEFLIYFQGNSAPDKSGLPSDRFSAERTGGSVSTLTIQRTQQEDSAVYLCASSLLEGFLGEQFFGPGTRLTVL.